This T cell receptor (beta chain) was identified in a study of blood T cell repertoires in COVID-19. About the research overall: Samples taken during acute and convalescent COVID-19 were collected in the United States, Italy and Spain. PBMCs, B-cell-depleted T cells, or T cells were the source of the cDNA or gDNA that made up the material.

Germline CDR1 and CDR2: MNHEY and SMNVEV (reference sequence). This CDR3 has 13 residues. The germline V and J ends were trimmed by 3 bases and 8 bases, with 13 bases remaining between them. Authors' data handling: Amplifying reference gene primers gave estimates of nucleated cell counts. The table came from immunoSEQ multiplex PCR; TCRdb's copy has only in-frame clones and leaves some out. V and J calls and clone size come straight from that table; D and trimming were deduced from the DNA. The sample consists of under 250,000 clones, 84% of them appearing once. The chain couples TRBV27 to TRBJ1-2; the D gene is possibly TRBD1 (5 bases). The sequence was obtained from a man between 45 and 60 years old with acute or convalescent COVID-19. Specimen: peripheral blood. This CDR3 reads CASSLTEVMGYTF. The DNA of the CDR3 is TGTGCCAGCAGTTTGACAGAGGTCATGGGCTACACCTTC.